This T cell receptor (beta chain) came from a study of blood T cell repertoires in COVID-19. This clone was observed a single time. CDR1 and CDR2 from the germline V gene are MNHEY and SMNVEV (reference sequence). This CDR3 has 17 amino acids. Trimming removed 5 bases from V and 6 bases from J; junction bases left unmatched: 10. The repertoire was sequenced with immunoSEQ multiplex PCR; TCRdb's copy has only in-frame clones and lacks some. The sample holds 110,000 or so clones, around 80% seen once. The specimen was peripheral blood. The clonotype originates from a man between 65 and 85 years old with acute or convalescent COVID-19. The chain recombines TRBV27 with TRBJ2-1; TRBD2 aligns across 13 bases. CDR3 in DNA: TGTGCCAGCAGTCCCCTAAGGACTAGCGGGGGACTCAATGAGCAGTTCTTC. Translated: CASSPLRTSGGLNEQFF.